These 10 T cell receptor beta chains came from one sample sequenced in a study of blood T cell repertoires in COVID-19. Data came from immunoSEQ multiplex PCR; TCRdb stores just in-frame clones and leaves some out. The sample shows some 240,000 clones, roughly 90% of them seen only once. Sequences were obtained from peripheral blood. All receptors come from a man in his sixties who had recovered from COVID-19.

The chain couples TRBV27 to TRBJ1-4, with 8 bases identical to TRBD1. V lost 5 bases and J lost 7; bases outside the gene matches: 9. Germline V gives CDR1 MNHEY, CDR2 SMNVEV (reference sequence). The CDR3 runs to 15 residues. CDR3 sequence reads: CASSQSDRAVEKLFF. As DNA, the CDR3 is TGTGCCAGCAGTCAATCGGACAGGGCGGTTGAAAAACTGTTTTTT. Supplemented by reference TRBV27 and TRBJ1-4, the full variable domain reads EAQVTQNPRYLITVTGKKLTVTCSQNMNHEYMSWYRQDPGLGLRQIYYSMNVEVTDKGDVPEGYKVSRKEKRNFPLILESPSPNQTSLYFCASSQSDRAVEKLFFGSGTQLSVL.

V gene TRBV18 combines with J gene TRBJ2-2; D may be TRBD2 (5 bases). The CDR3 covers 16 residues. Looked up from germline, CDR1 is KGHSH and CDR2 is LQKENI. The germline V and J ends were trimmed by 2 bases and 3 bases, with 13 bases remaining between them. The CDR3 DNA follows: TGTGCCAGCTCACCAGGACTGCCCCGGGACACCGGGGAGCTGTTTTTT. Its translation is CASSPGLPRDTGELFF.

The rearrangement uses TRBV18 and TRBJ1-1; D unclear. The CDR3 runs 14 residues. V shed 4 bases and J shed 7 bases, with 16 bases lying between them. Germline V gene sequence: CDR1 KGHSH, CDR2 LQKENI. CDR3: CASSRSGSIIEAFF. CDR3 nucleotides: TGTGCCAGCTCACGCTCGGGATCAATCATTGAAGCTTTCTTT.

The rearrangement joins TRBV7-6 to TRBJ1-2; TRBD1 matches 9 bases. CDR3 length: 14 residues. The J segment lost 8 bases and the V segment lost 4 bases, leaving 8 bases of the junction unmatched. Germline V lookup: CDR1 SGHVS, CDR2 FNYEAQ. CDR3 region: CASSSTGTGTGYTF. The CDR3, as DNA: TGTGCCAGCAGCTCTACCGGGACAGGGACAGGCTACACCTTC.

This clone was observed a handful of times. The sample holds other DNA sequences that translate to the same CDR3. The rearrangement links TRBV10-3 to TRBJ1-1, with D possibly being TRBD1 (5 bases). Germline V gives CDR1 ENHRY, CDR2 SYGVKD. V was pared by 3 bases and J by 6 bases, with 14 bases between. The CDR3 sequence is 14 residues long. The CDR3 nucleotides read TGTGCCATCAGTGACCGGACGGGGGGATCTGAAGCTTTCTTT. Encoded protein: CAISDRTGGSEAFF.

CDR3 region: CSASKGTGENIQYF. The CDR3 DNA follows: TGCAGTGCTAGTAAGGGGACGGGAGAAAACATTCAGTACTTC. The V and J genes are TRBV20-1 and TRBJ2-4, with D perhaps matching TRBD2 (6 bases). V was shortened by 3 bases and J by 5 bases, with 14 bases between the two germline ends. The germline CDR1 and CDR2 sequences are DFQATT and SNEGSKA (reference sequence). This CDR3 is 14 amino acids long.

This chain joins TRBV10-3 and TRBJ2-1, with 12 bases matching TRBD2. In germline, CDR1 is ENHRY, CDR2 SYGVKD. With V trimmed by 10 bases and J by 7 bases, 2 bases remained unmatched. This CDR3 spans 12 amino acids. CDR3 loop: CATSGGENEQFF. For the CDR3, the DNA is TGTGCCACTAGCGGGGGGGAGAATGAGCAGTTCTTC.

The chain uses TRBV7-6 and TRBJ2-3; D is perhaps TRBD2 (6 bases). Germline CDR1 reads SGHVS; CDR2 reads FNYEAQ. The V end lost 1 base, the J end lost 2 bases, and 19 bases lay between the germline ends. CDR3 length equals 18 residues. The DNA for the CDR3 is TGTGCCAGCAGCTTAGTTGGGGACTGGACTACAGACACAGATACGCAGTATTTT. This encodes CASSLVGDWTTDTDTQYF.

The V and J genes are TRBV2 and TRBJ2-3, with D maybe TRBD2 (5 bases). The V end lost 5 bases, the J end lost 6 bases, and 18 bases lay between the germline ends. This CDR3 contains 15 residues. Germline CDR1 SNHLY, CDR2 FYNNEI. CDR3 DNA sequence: TGTGCCAGCAGTAAAGAACTAGTAATGATTGATACGCAGTATTTT. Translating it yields CASSKELVMIDTQYF.

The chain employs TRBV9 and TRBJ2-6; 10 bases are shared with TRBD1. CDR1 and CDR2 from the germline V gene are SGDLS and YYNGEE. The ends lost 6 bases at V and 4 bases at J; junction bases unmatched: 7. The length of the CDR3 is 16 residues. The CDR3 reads CASTRQGAGGANVLTF. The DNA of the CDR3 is TGTGCCAGCACCAGACAGGGGGCAGGCGGGGCCAACGTCCTGACTTTC.